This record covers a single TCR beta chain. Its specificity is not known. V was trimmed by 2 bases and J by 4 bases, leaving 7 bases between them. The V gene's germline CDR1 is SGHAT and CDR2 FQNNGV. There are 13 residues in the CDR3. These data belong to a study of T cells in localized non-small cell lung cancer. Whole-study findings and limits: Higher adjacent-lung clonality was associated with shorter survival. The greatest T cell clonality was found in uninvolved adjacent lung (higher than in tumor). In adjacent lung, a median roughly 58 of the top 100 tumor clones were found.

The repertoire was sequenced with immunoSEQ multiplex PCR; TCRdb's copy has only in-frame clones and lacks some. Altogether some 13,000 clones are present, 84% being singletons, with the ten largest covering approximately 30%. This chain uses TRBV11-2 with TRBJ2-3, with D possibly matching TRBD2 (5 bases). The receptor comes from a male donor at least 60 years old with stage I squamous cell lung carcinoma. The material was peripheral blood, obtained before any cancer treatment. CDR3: CASSLLRADTQYF. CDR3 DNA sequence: TGTGCCAGCAGCTTACTGAGGGCAGATACGCAGTATTTT.